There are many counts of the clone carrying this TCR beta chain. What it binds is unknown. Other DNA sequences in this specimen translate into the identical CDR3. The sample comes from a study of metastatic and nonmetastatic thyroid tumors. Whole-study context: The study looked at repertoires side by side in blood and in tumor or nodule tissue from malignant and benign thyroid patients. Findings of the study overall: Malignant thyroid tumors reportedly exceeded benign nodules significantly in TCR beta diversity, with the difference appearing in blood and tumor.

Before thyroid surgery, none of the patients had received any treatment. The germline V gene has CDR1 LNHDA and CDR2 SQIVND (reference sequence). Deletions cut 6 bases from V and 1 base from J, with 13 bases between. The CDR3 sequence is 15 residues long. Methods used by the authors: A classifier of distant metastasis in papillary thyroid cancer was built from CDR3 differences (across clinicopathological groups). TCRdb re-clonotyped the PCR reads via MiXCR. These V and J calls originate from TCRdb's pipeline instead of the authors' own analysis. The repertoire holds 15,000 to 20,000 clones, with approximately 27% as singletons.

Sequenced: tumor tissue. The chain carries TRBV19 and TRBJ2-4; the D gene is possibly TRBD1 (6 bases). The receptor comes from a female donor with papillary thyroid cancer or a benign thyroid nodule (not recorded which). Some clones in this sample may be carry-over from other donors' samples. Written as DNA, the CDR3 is TGTGCCAGTAGGGCCCAGGGGCAGGCCAAAAACATTCAGTACTTC. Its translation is CASRAQGQAKNIQYF.